The clone carrying this T cell receptor beta chain showed up just once. How the authors handled the data: For nucleated cells, counts were estimated from reference gene primer amplification. The repertoire was sequenced with immunoSEQ multiplex PCR; TCRdb's copy has only in-frame clones and lacks some. For V, J and clone size, that table is used; D and trimming come from the DNA. The table has some 360,000 clones, over 85% seen once. This record comes from a study of blood T cell repertoires in COVID-19. Study at large: Acute-phase and convalescent COVID-19 samples originated in the United States, Italy and Spain.

Recruited during active infection, patients (from Seattle) were subsequently followed longitudinally. V lost 7 bases, J lost 8 bases, and 17 bases lay in between. This CDR3 contains 14 residues. Germline V gene lookup returns CDR1 MNHEY and CDR2 SVGAGI. The genes are TRBV6-5 and TRBJ1-4, with D possibly TRBD1 on 6 matching bases. The sequenced sample consisted of peripheral blood. The source of this sequence is a woman in her sixties with COVID-19, enrolled during active disease. For the CDR3, the DNA is TGTGCCAGCACCAGGGGCACAGGGAACGAAAAACTGTTTTTT. As protein: CASTRGTGNEKLFF.